The 10 T cell receptor beta chains below were found in one sample sequenced in a study of somatic mutations in cytotoxic T cells in rheumatoid arthritis. The data were produced by immunoSEQ multiplex PCR, yet TCRdb's version contains in-frame clones alone and is incomplete. The data contain 9,500 to 15,000 clones, over 80% of them singletons. What was sequenced was CD8+ T cells sorted from blood. Receptor source: a woman aged 60 to 75 in good health.

The chain employs TRBV9 and TRBJ2-7, with 9 bases lining up with TRBD1. Germline V gene data show CDR1 as SGDLS and CDR2 as YYNGEE. V trimming: 0 bases; J trimming: 5 bases; junction bases outside the gene matches: 0. This CDR3 has 13 amino acids. CDR3 nucleotide sequence: TGTGCCAGCAGCGTAGGACAGGGGGACGAGCAGTACTTC. Translating it yields CASSVGQGDEQYF.

The J gene is TRBJ2-7, the V gene TRBV9, with 8 bases that match TRBD1. CDR3 length: 14 residues. The V and J ends lost 4 bases and 7 bases, in that order; junction bases with no gene match: 10. Germline V gene sequence: CDR1 SGDLS, CDR2 YYNGEE. For the CDR3, the DNA is TGTGCCAGCAGCTCGACAGGGGCCGCCTTAGAGCAGTACTTC. It codes for CASSSTGAALEQYF.

The rearrangement joins TRBV28 to TRBJ2-7; D remains unclear. Trimming left V 3 bases short and J 0 bases short, with 9 bases between. Germline V gene data show CDR1 as MDHEN and CDR2 as SYDVKM. The CDR3 extends over 14 amino acids. CDR3 DNA sequence: TGTGCCAGCAGTTTGATGGGCAGCTCCTACGAGCAGTACTTC. Translating it yields CASSLMGSSYEQYF.

J is TRBJ2-7 and V is TRBV28; TRBD1 agrees at 8 bases. The germline V gene encodes CDR1 MDHEN and CDR2 SYDVKM. Trimming cost V 5 bases and J 2 bases; bases outside gene matches: 5. The CDR3 runs 14 residues. This CDR3 is CASSPGTGAYEQYF. CDR3 DNA sequence: TGTGCCAGCAGTCCCGGGACAGGTGCCTACGAGCAGTACTTC.

V usage is TRBV6-1 and J usage is TRBJ2-7, with TRBD2 identical over 7 bases. The V gene's germline CDR1 is MNHNS and CDR2 SASEGT. CDR3 length: 15 amino acids. The V and J ends lost 5 bases and 0 bases, in that order; junction bases with no gene match: 7. The CDR3 sequence: CASSSDGRSSYEQYV. For the CDR3, the DNA is TGTGCCAGCAGTTCGGACGGGAGGAGCTCCTACGAGCAGTACGTC.

The chain carries TRBV11-2 and TRBJ2-1, with D maybe TRBD2 (7 bases). Germline CDR1 reads SGHAT; CDR2 reads FQNNGV. This CDR3 has 13 amino acids. V was cut by 3 bases and J by 6 bases, with 9 bases left in between. CDR3 sequence reads: CASSLGGPNEQFF. CDR3 sequence (DNA): TGTGCCAGCAGCTTGGGGGGGCCCAATGAGCAGTTCTTC.

The chain recombines TRBV7-9 with TRBJ2-3, with 8 bases fitting TRBD2. V lost 4 bases, J lost 5 bases, and 8 bases stayed unmatched. The CDR3 extends over 15 amino acids. Germline V gene lookup returns CDR1 SEHNR and CDR2 FQNEAQ (reference sequence). The CDR3 DNA follows: TGTGCCAGCAGCTCCACGGGGGGGAAGGGAGATACGCAGTATTTT. This sequence encodes CASSSTGGKGDTQYF. The full variable domain, in which reference TRBV7-9 and TRBJ2-3 provide the parts outside the CDR3, is DTGVSQNPRHKITKRGQNVTFRCDPISEHNRLYWYRQTLGQGPEFLTYFQNEAQLEKSRLLSDRFSAERPKGSFSTLEIQRTEQGDSAMYLCASSSTGGKGDTQYFGPGTRLTVL.

This clone has a single count. The genes are TRBV6-5 and TRBJ2-3; D is possibly TRBD2 (6 bases). V dropped 0 bases and J dropped 0 bases, with 7 bases sitting between them. The CDR3 has 15 residues. Germline-derived CDR1 and CDR2 are MNHEY and SVGAGI. CDR3 in DNA: TGTGCCAGCAGTTACTCTCGGGGGAGCACAGATACGCAGTATTTT. Amino acids: CASSYSRGSTDTQYF.

This clone has a single count. The chain is built from TRBV6-5 and TRBJ2-1, with TRBD1 matching 10 bases. The CDR3 runs to 15 residues. Trimming removed 4 bases from V and 1 base from J; junction bases left unmatched: 1. The germline gives CDR1 MNHEY, CDR2 SVGAGI. The CDR3 DNA follows: TGTGCCAGCAGTTGGACAGGGGGTTCCTACAATGAGCAGTTCTTC. It is translated as CASSWTGGSYNEQFF.

The chain couples TRBV2 to TRBJ1-4, with D tentatively TRBD1 (5 bases). V dropped 4 bases and J dropped 12 bases, with 18 bases sitting between them. Germline V CDR1 and CDR2: SNHLY, FYNNEI. This CDR3 is built from 14 residues. CDR3 residues: CASSGPGLSGELFF. The CDR3 nucleotides are TGTGCCAGCAGTGGGCCGGGACTCTCCGGGGAACTGTTTTTT.